The 19 T cell receptor beta chains presented below share a single source sample, sequenced in a study of blood T cells in healthy people across ages. Primed by a sample-barcoded 5' primer and a J-beta primer mix, a second PCR proceeded for roughly 7 to 11 cycles. TCRdb re-called the 5' RACE reads through MiXCR, storing one row per CDR3 protein. The sample shows nearly 800,000 distinct CDR3 sequences, around 25% of them seen only once. These data also formed part of another study, on T cells of mothers and their children.

Sample: blood. Receptor source: a boy younger than 18 in good health.

CDR3 loop: CASSLAQATLGNIQYF. CDR3 bases: TGTGCCAGCAGCTTAGCGCAGGCTACCTTAGGAAACATTCAGTACTTC. The gene calls are TRBV7-9 and TRBJ2-4, with D unresolved. The V end lost 0 bases, the J end lost 6 bases, and 15 bases lay between the germline ends. CDR1 and CDR2 from the germline V gene are SEHNR and FQNEAQ (reference sequence). The CDR3 is 16 residues long.

CDR3 sequence (DNA): TGTGCCAGCAGCTTAGTTGCGGAAGGCGGCTACACCTTC. Protein sequence: CASSLVAEGGYTF. This sequence joins TRBV7-2 and TRBJ1-2; D is ambiguous. Between the trimmed V and J ends, which lost 1 base and 8 bases, there was a span of 11 bases. The CDR3 has 13 residues. The germline CDR1 and CDR2 sequences are SGHTA and FQGNSA.

Ten or more counts support this clonotype. The J gene is TRBJ2-7, the V gene TRBV11-1; no reliable D call. This CDR3 is built from 15 residues. Germline V CDR1 and CDR2: SGHAT, FQDESV (reference sequence). V was shortened by 1 base and J by 3 bases, with 13 bases between the two germline ends. The CDR3 DNA follows: TGTGCCAGCAGCTTAGAATCGCAGGCCTTCTACGAGCAGTACTTC. Translated: CASSLESQAFYEQYF.

This clonotype was recorded a few times. J is TRBJ1-5 and V is TRBV12-3 or TRBV12-4, with 8 nucleotides matching TRBD1. The CDR3 length is 14 residues. Trimming at V came to 5 bases and at J to 6 bases, leaving 6 bases not matched to a gene. The chain's CDR3 is CASSAAQGAQPQHF. The CDR3 DNA reads TGTGCCAGCAGTGCGGCCCAGGGGGCTCAGCCCCAGCATTTT.

This rearrangement joins TRBV2 to TRBJ2-5; TRBD2 matches 7 bases. The ends lost 2 bases at V and 7 bases at J; junction bases unmatched: 7. Germline values: CDR1 SNHLY, CDR2 FYNNEI. The CDR3 loop spans 14 amino acids. The CDR3 nucleotides are TGTGCCAGCAGTGAACGACTAGCTCAGGGGACCCAGTACTTC. The encoded protein is CASSERLAQGTQYF.

This clonotype was recorded at least ten times. V and J are TRBV7-9 and TRBJ1-2, with D tentatively TRBD1 (5 bases). The V end was cut by 5 bases, the J end by 2 bases, with 18 bases between. This CDR3 is built from 16 residues. Germline V gene data show CDR1 as SEHNR and CDR2 as FQNEAQ (reference sequence). The CDR3 region is CASSQRDLGPNYGYTF. DNA of the CDR3: TGTGCCAGCAGCCAACGAGATCTGGGACCCAACTATGGCTACACCTTC.

The chain recombines TRBV12-3 or TRBV12-4 with TRBJ1-3; D gene unclear. V was trimmed by 3 bases and J by 3 bases, leaving 9 bases between them. This CDR3 is built from 14 residues. As DNA, the CDR3 is TGTGCCAGCAGTTTCTGGGATGGTGGAAACACCATATATTTT. It is translated as CASSFWDGGNTIYF.

This clonotype was detected ten times or more. V gene TRBV6-5 combines with J gene TRBJ2-7, with D possibly TRBD2 on 6 matching bases. The CDR3 totals 11 residues. Germline V gene data show CDR1 as MNHEY and CDR2 as SVGAGI. Trimming took off 5 bases at V and 6 bases at J, with 8 bases between the two ends. This chain's CDR3 is CASSPGVEQYF. CDR3 sequence (DNA): TGTGCCAGCAGTCCGGGGGTCGAGCAGTACTTC.

The CDR3, as DNA: TGTGCCAGCAGTTCCCTGATGGAGACCCAGTACTTC. Translation: CASSSLMETQYF. The gene calls are TRBV6-6 and TRBJ2-5; no firm D call. V was trimmed by 4 bases and J by 5 bases, leaving 8 bases between them. This CDR3 has 12 amino acids. CDR1 and CDR2 (germline): MNHNY, SVGAGI (reference sequence).

CDR3 in amino acids: CSARLPAGGYEQYF. The CDR3 DNA sequence: TGCAGTGCTAGACTCCCAGCGGGAGGGTACGAGCAGTACTTC. The chain recombines TRBV20-1 with TRBJ2-7, with 10 bases lining up with TRBD2. Per germline, CDR1 DFQATT and CDR2 SNEGSKA (reference sequence). J was trimmed by 4 bases and V by 2 bases; bases with no gene match: 5. CDR3 length: 14 residues.

For the CDR3, the DNA is TGTGCCAGCAGCTCCGTACGCCATGGCACAGAAAAACTGTTTTTT. Encoded protein: CASSSVRHGTEKLFF. V is TRBV7-9 and J is TRBJ1-4; D is uncertain. Between the trimmed V and J ends, which lost 4 bases and 8 bases, there was a span of 17 bases. Germline CDR1 is SEHNR and CDR2 is FQNEAQ (reference sequence). CDR3 length: 15 residues.

This clonotype was detected a few times. CDR3 DNA: TGCGCCAGCAGCCAAGATCAATACGGGGCGGGCAATGAGCAGTTCTTC. It is translated as CASSQDQYGAGNEQFF. This sequence joins TRBV4-3 and TRBJ2-7, with D possibly called TRBD1 or TRBD2 (5 bases each). The J call may be incorrect, as the DNA end agrees better with TRBJ2-1. The CDR3 consists of 16 residues. Germline values: CDR1 LGHNA, CDR2 YSLEER.

The chain has TRBV21-1 and TRBJ2-3; TRBD2, as called in the table, went unchecked against the DNA. TRBV21-1 is marked as a pseudogene. This CDR3 has 17 amino acids. The CDR3: CASSIRRQRRSTDTQYF. In nucleotides, the CDR3 is TGTGCCAGCAGCATCCGCCGACAGCGGAGAAGCACAGATACGCAGTATTTT.

The chain has TRBV7-6 and TRBJ2-7, with D possibly TRBD2 on 6 matching bases. The CDR3 is 16 residues long. V lost 5 bases to trimming and J lost 1 base, with 18 bases between them. Per germline, CDR1 SGHVS and CDR2 FNYEAQ. The CDR3 region is CASSPQAGTISYEQYF. Written as DNA, the CDR3 is TGTGCCAGCAGCCCTCAAGCGGGTACAATATCCTACGAGCAGTACTTC. Variable domain in full (rest from reference TRBV7-6 and TRBJ2-7): GAGVSQSPRYKVTKRGQDVALRCDPISGHVSLYWYRQALGQGPEFLTYFNYEAQQDKSGLPNDRFSAERPEGSISTLTIQRTEQRDSAMYRCASSPQAGTISYEQYFGPGTRLTVT.

The rearrangement uses TRBV29-1 and TRBJ2-3; D is uncertain. The CDR3 is 12 amino acids. V was pared by 3 bases and J by 1 base, with 5 bases between. Germline CDR1 reads SQVTM; CDR2 reads ANQGSEA. The CDR3 sequence: CSVDAGTDTQYF. CDR3 DNA sequence: TGCAGCGTTGACGCGGGCACAGATACGCAGTATTTT.

This clonotype has just one count. The CDR3 DNA follows: TGCAGCGTCCACTTCCGGGAGGGGACTGAAAAACTGTTTTTT. Encoded protein: CSVHFREGTEKLFF. The chain is built from TRBV29-1 and TRBJ1-4; D is possibly TRBD1 (5 bases). Trimming removed 6 bases from V and 7 bases from J, with 18 bases in between. The CDR3 sequence is 14 residues long. CDR1 is SQVTM and CDR2 is ANQGSEA in the germline V gene.

This clonotype has a handful of counts. V gene TRBV4-3 combines with J gene TRBJ2-5; 9 nucleotides agree with TRBD2. V dropped 1 base and J dropped 4; count of bases not matched to a gene: 7. Germline V gene lookup returns CDR1 LGHNA and CDR2 YSLEER. The CDR3 sequence is 16 residues long. The CDR3 nucleotides are TGCGCCAGCAGCCAAGTCGCACTAGCGGGTGGAGAGACCCAGTACTTC. Residues: CASSQVALAGGETQYF.

The genes are TRBV6-1 and TRBJ2-4; 8 bases line up with TRBD1. The CDR3 totals 16 residues. Germline V gene lookup returns CDR1 MNHNS and CDR2 SASEGT. After removal of 7 bases from V and 1 base from J, the junction contained 9 bases not matched to a gene. CDR3 DNA: TGTGCCAGCAATTTGAACAGGGGGTCGGCCAAAAACATTCAGTACTTC. This sequence encodes CASNLNRGSAKNIQYF.

V is TRBV4-3 and J is TRBJ2-1; TRBD1 matches at 10 bases. The V segment lost 0 bases and the J segment 9 bases; nucleotides outside the gene matches: 8. The CDR3 sequence is 16 residues long. The V gene's germline CDR1 is LGHNA and CDR2 YSLEER. Here the CDR3 reads CASSQDRDRGYGEQFF. CDR3 sequence (DNA): TGCGCCAGCAGCCAAGACCGGGACAGGGGTTACGGTGAGCAGTTCTTC.